Below are 8 T cell receptor beta chains sequenced from a single sample in a study of tumor and adjacent non-tumor tissue in lung cancer. This sample's RNA came from whole unsorted tissue. Three rounds of nested PCR, following a modified ARM-PCR protocol, produced the TCRbeta library. TCRdb independently ran MiXCR on the multiplex PCR reads; one entry per CDR3 protein. The sample consists of tens of thousands of distinct CDR3 sequences, 67% of them appearing once. Sequenced sample: lung tumor tissue. The receptors originated from a man in his fifties or sixties with non-small cell lung cancer.

The chain links TRBV20-1 to TRBJ2-3; 8 positions match TRBD2. The germline gives CDR1 DFQATT, CDR2 SNEGSKA (reference sequence). CDR3 length: 16 amino acids. Trimming took 4 bases from V and 4 from J; bases not matched to a gene: 13. The CDR3 DNA follows: TGCAGTGCTATACCAGCCACTAGCGGCTACCCAGATACGCAGTATTTT. It encodes CSAIPATSGYPDTQYF.

This chain links TRBV29-1 with TRBJ2-2; D could derive from TRBD1 or TRBD2 (5 bases each). Germline V gene lookup returns CDR1 SQVTM and CDR2 ANQGSEA. CDR3 length: 16 amino acids. With 7 bases removed from V and 10 bases from J, the gap between germline ends came to 28 bases. CDR3 in DNA: TGCAGCGCTCTACGACGAGGCCGGGACCGTCCTCTGGAGCTGTTTTTT. It translates to CSALRRGRDRPLELFF.

With respect to this clonotype: This may stem from a read error, because a much larger clone lies one nucleotide away. The genes are TRBV20-1 and TRBJ1-2; no reliable D call. Germline-derived CDR1 and CDR2 are DFQATT and SNEGSKA (reference sequence). V dropped 1 base and J dropped 4 bases, with 10 bases sitting between them. This CDR3 spans 13 amino acids. In nucleotides, the CDR3 is TGCAGTGCTAGAGTGGTAGGGATCTATGGCTACACCTTC. Translated, it gives CSARVVGIYGYTF.

Many counts were recorded for this clonotype. The chain uses TRBV6-5 and TRBJ1-5; 10 bases fit TRBD1. The CDR3 totals 15 residues. V lost 5 bases and J lost 4; bases outside the gene matches: 5. CDR1 is MNHEY and CDR2 is SVGAGI in the germline V gene. The DNA for the CDR3 is TGTGCCAGCAGTATGGACAGGGGGGGGAATCAGCCCCAGCATTTT. This translates into CASSMDRGGNQPQHF.

A note on this clonotype: It is likely a read error, because the conserved phenylalanine at the end of the CDR3 is missing. The DNA is left out, because the CDR3 cannot be placed on it with certainty; the CDR3 is given as TCRdb lists it. The V call is TRBV11-1, the J call TRBJ2-7; TRBD1, the D gene given by the table, was not confirmed from the DNA. Germline assignment: CDR1 SGHAT and CDR2 FQDESV (reference sequence). The CDR3 is 17 amino acids long, termini counted. The CDR3 loop reads CSSSSHRIGGARNEQYS.

For this clonotype: Germline and junction disagree at one end, which may indicate a read error. The chain employs TRBV20-1 and TRBJ1-5; D possibly corresponds to TRBD1 (5 bases). The CDR3 extends over 15 amino acids. The germline CDR1 and CDR2 sequences are DFQATT and SNEGSKA (reference sequence). CDR3 loop: CSAVPQGLSNQPPHF. DNA for the CDR3: TGCAGCGCAGTCCCCCAGGGTTTAAGCAATCAGCCCCCGCATTTT.

The chain links TRBV11-3 to TRBJ2-2; D is uncertain. Germline V gene lookup returns CDR1 SGHNT and CDR2 YENEEA. Trimming removed 0 bases at V and 4 bases at J, with 3 bases between. This CDR3 contains 13 residues. The CDR3 sequence: CASSLDFTGELFF. DNA of the CDR3: TGTGCCAGCAGCTTAGACTTCACCGGGGAGCTGTTTTTT.

This clonotype was counted only a few times. A much more abundant neighbour one base away suggests this may be a read error. The chain has TRBV12-3 or TRBV12-4 and TRBJ1-5, with a tentative D call TRBD1 (5 bases). This CDR3 contains 15 residues. CDR3 in DNA: TGTGGCAGCAGTTTAAGTTGGGGGTACGATCAGCCCCAGCATTTT. This codes for CGSSLSWGYDQPQHF.